This is a list of T cell receptor beta chains from one sample in a study of OX40 agonist ivuxolimab in advanced cancers. Sequenced by immunoSEQ multiplex PCR; TCRdb stores in-frame clones only, minus some. The sample has around 19,000 clones, around nine tenths seen once. The sample was CD4+ or CD8+ T cells sorted from blood, taken in a trial of the OX40 agonist ivuxolimab. Receptor source: an adult with an advanced solid tumor such as melanoma, head and neck, liver or kidney cancer. CDR3s include the opening cysteine and the closing phenylalanine or tryptophan. D genes are given only for firm matches. Rows may omit the clone size; those that give it use once, few, many or a size class.

D gene: NA
J gene: TRBJ1-2
CDR3 length: 14
V gene: TRBV6-5
clone size: NA
CDR3 protein: CASSAQGGMGGYTF
CDR3 DNA: TGTGCCAGCAGTGCGCAAGGGGGAATGGGGGGCTACACCTTC

D gene: NA
J gene: TRBJ1-1
CDR3 length: 13
V gene: TRBV19
clone size: NA
CDR3 protein: CASSIHGNTEAFF
CDR3 DNA: TGTGCCAGTAGTATTCATGGGAACACTGAAGCTTTCTTT

D gene: NA
J gene: TRBJ2-7
CDR3 length: 13
V gene: TRBV10-1
clone size: NA
CDR3 protein: CASSEGRAYEQYF
CDR3 DNA: TGCGCCAGCAGTGAGGGCAGAGCCTACGAGCAGTACTTC

D gene: NA
J gene: TRBJ2-7
CDR3 length: 11
V gene: TRBV2
clone size: NA
CDR3 protein: CASSGSYEQYF
CDR3 DNA: TGTGCCAGCAGTGGTAGTTACGAGCAGTACTTC

D gene: NA
J gene: TRBJ1-6
CDR3 length: 17
V gene: TRBV7-8
clone size: NA
CDR3 protein: CASSLAPPALDNSPLHF
CDR3 DNA: TGTGCCAGCAGCTTAGCGCCTCCAGCATTGGATAATTCACCCCTCCACTTT

D gene: TRBD1
J gene: TRBJ1-6
CDR3 length: 16
V gene: TRBV15
clone size: NA
CDR3 protein: CATSRVGRDRGLSLHF
CDR3 DNA: TGTGCCACCAGCAGAGTAGGTCGGGACAGGGGGCTTTCTCTCCACTTT

D gene: NA
J gene: TRBJ2-3
CDR3 length: 13
V gene: TRBV30
clone size: once
CDR3 protein: CAWSVPGTDTQYF
CDR3 DNA: TGTGCCTGGAGTGTCCCCGGCACAGATACGCAGTATTTT

D gene: NA
J gene: TRBJ1-1
CDR3 length: 12
V gene: TRBV25-1
clone size: NA
CDR3 protein: CASRLHRAEAFF
CDR3 DNA: TGTGCCAGCAGACTCCACAGGGCAGAAGCTTTCTTT

D gene: TRBD1
J gene: TRBJ2-7
CDR3 length: 13
V gene: TRBV7-6
clone size: NA
CDR3 protein: CASSLEDRYEQYF
CDR3 DNA: TGTGCCAGCAGCTTAGAGGACAGGTACGAGCAGTACTTC

D gene: NA
J gene: TRBJ2-7
CDR3 length: 14
V gene: TRBV7-9
clone size: NA
CDR3 protein: CASSPDVWVYEQYF
CDR3 DNA: TGTGCCAGCAGCCCCGACGTCTGGGTCTACGAGCAGTACTTC

D gene: NA
J gene: TRBJ2-7
CDR3 length: 12
V gene: TRBV29-1
clone size: NA
CDR3 protein: CSVGEGSYEQYF
CDR3 DNA: TGCAGCGTTGGTGAGGGGTCCTACGAGCAGTACTTC

D gene: TRBD1
J gene: TRBJ1-2
CDR3 length: 14
V gene: TRBV7-2
clone size: NA
CDR3 protein: CASSPGQETRGYTF
CDR3 DNA: TGTGCCAGCAGCCCGGGACAGGAGACAAGGGGCTACACCTTC

D gene: NA
J gene: TRBJ1-1
CDR3 length: 15
V gene: TRBV11-2
clone size: NA
CDR3 protein: CASSFRTLGDTEAFF
CDR3 DNA: TGTGCCAGCAGCTTCCGGACCTTGGGGGACACTGAAGCTTTCTTT

D gene: NA
J gene: TRBJ2-7
CDR3 length: 16
V gene: TRBV5-1
clone size: NA
CDR3 protein: CASSLSLETVRGEQYF
CDR3 DNA: TGCGCCAGCAGCCTATCCCTGGAGACAGTGCGGGGCGAGCAGTACTTC

D gene: TRBD1
J gene: TRBJ2-7
CDR3 length: 13
V gene: TRBV27
clone size: NA
CDR3 protein: CASSFSDRGEQYF
CDR3 DNA: TGTGCCAGCAGTTTCTCCGACAGGGGGGAGCAGTACTTC

D gene: NA
J gene: TRBJ2-7
CDR3 length: 15
V gene: TRBV7-9
clone size: NA
CDR3 protein: CASSLVGRGSYEQYF
CDR3 DNA: TGTGCCAGCAGCTTAGTCGGGCGGGGCTCCTACGAGCAGTACTTC

D gene: NA
J gene: TRBJ1-5
CDR3 length: 14
V gene: TRBV6-1
clone size: NA
CDR3 protein: CASTGIRGDQPQHF
CDR3 DNA: TGTGCCAGCACAGGGATACGGGGAGATCAGCCCCAGCATTTT

D gene: NA
J gene: TRBJ2-3
CDR3 length: 13
V gene: TRBV27
clone size: once
CDR3 protein: CASSFRQSDTQYF
CDR3 DNA: TGTGCCAGCAGTTTTCGACAGTCAGATACGCAGTATTTT

D gene: TRBD2
J gene: TRBJ2-1
CDR3 length: 14
V gene: TRBV7-9
clone size: NA
CDR3 protein: CASSFGGMYNEQFF
CDR3 DNA: TGTGCCAGCAGCTTCGGGGGGATGTACAATGAGCAGTTCTTC

D gene: TRBD1
J gene: TRBJ2-1
CDR3 length: 15
V gene: TRBV7-9
clone size: NA
CDR3 protein: CASSYGQGLGGEQFF
CDR3 DNA: TGTGCCAGCAGCTACGGACAGGGCCTTGGGGGAGAGCAGTTCTTC

D gene: NA
J gene: TRBJ2-5
CDR3 length: 15
V gene: TRBV7-2
clone size: NA
CDR3 protein: CASSLAPRTTETQYF
CDR3 DNA: TGTGCCAGCAGCTTAGCGCCACGAACCACCGAGACCCAGTACTTC

D gene: NA
J gene: TRBJ1-2
CDR3 length: 16
V gene: TRBV29-1
clone size: NA
CDR3 protein: CSVEGQGTWPAYGYTF
CDR3 DNA: TGCAGCGTTGAAGGGCAGGGTACCTGGCCGGCCTATGGCTACACCTTC

D gene: NA
J gene: TRBJ2-7
CDR3 length: 13
V gene: TRBV29-1
clone size: NA
CDR3 protein: CSVSEVGHYEQYF
CDR3 DNA: TGCAGCGTTTCTGAGGTGGGTCACTACGAGCAGTACTTC

D gene: NA
J gene: TRBJ1-2
CDR3 length: 15
V gene: TRBV5-6
clone size: NA
CDR3 protein: CASSTGLQLLYGYTF
CDR3 DNA: TGTGCCAGCAGCACAGGACTGCAGTTACTCTATGGCTACACCTTC

D gene: NA
J gene: TRBJ1-1
CDR3 length: 11
V gene: TRBV19
clone size: NA
CDR3 protein: CASSMNTEAFF
CDR3 DNA: TGTGCCAGTAGTATGAACACTGAAGCTTTCTTT

D gene: NA
J gene: TRBJ1-3
CDR3 length: 12
V gene: TRBV15
clone size: NA
CDR3 protein: CATSGDGNTIYF
CDR3 DNA: TGTGCCACCAGCGGGGATGGAAACACCATATATTTT

D gene: TRBD2
J gene: TRBJ2-3
CDR3 length: 15
V gene: TRBV11-2
clone size: NA
CDR3 protein: CASSQAGGGMDTQYF
CDR3 DNA: TGTGCCAGCAGCCAGGCGGGCGGGGGTATGGATACGCAGTATTTT

D gene: NA
J gene: TRBJ2-7
CDR3 length: 15
V gene: TRBV19
clone size: few
CDR3 protein: CASSPLDGGSYEQYF
CDR3 DNA: TGTGCCAGTAGTCCCCTGGACGGAGGATCCTACGAGCAGTACTTC

D gene: NA
J gene: TRBJ2-5
CDR3 length: 16
V gene: TRBV13
clone size: NA
CDR3 protein: CASSLDRGAGRETQYF
CDR3 DNA: TGTGCCAGCAGCTTAGACCGGGGGGCGGGGAGAGAGACCCAGTACTTC

D gene: NA
J gene: TRBJ1-5
CDR3 length: 16
V gene: TRBV27
clone size: NA
CDR3 protein: CASSLSNRVGGQPQHF
CDR3 DNA: TGTGCCAGCAGTTTATCGAACAGGGTCGGGGGTCAGCCCCAGCATTTT